A selection of T cell receptor beta chains follows, all from one sample in a study of a mutant IDH1 vaccine in newly diagnosed glioma. Some clones are missing from TCRdb's copy, which holds only in-frame ones; the method was immunoSEQ multiplex PCR. This sample yields tens of thousands of clones, of which more than 70% are seen a single time; approximately 2% belongs to the top ten. Which antigens these TCRs recognize remains unknown. The material sequenced was PBMCs, taken from a glioma patient whose treatment included an IDH1 peptide vaccine. Source of these receptors: a woman aged 40-49 years with glioma. Each CDR3 is given with its conserved first and last residue.

CDR3aa: CASSLTGADTEAFF
j_gene: TRBJ1-1
v_gene: TRBV27

CDR3aa: CAWRAQGPNTEAFF
j_gene: TRBJ1-1
v_gene: TRBV30

CDR3aa: CSANGQGEQYF
j_gene: TRBJ2-7
v_gene: TRBV20-1

CDR3aa: CASSQETGPTGELFF
j_gene: TRBJ2-2
v_gene: TRBV4-3

CDR3aa: CAWSMRAGNQETQYF
j_gene: TRBJ2-5
v_gene: TRBV30

CDR3aa: CASSPEEDRVSYEQYF
j_gene: TRBJ2-7
v_gene: TRBV18

CDR3aa: CSASQPDGYTF
j_gene: TRBJ1-2
v_gene: TRBV20-1

CDR3aa: CASSPGPQNTEAFF
j_gene: TRBJ1-1
v_gene: TRBV19

CDR3aa: CASSLGGLAGFTDTQYF
j_gene: TRBJ2-3
v_gene: TRBV5-6

CDR3aa: CASSEQKEQPQHF
j_gene: TRBJ1-5
v_gene: TRBV7-6

CDR3aa: CASSLDYYEQYF
j_gene: TRBJ2-7
v_gene: TRBV5-8

CDR3aa: CASSYGVGFDYGYTF
j_gene: TRBJ1-2
v_gene: TRBV6-5

CDR3aa: CASSPDRDTGYTF
j_gene: TRBJ1-2
v_gene: TRBV7-2

CDR3aa: CASSYLNEQFF
j_gene: TRBJ2-1
v_gene: TRBV6-6

CDR3aa: CASSEARGDSQETQYF
j_gene: TRBJ2-5
v_gene: TRBV6-1